Listed below are T cell receptor beta chains from one sample, sequenced in a study of blood T cell repertoires in COVID-19. The assay was immunoSEQ multiplex PCR, and TCRdb's table has in-frame clones only and misses some. Counted here are about 82,000 clones, about 78% occurring once; the ten biggest clones make up roughly a third. The sequencing input was peripheral blood. These receptors all stem from a man aged 55 to 70 with COVID-19, enrolled during active disease. Each CDR3 is given with its conserved first and last residue.

v_gene	j_gene	CDR3aa
TRBV19	TRBJ1-5	CASSRGQYDQPQHF
TRBV10-3	TRBJ2-5	CAIGREKETQYF
TRBV23-1	TRBJ2-7	CASSQSTGSYEQYF
TRBV3-1/TRBV3-2	TRBJ2-7	CASSQTEGFHEQYF
TRBV10-3	TRBJ1-3	CAIGVGSGNTIYF
TRBV7-3	TRBJ2-5	CASSRTVQETQYF
TRBV5-1	TRBJ2-3	CASSLAAAASTDTQYF
TRBV5-3	TRBJ2-1	CARSMGQGVYNEQFF
TRBV5-4	TRBJ2-3	CASSLRGGTDTQYF
TRBV6-1	TRBJ2-7	CASSEPYRGGSYEQYF
TRBV5-4	TRBJ2-2	CASSSLAGVSNTGELFF
TRBV5-4	TRBJ1-3	CASSSWAGNTIYF
TRBV19	TRBJ2-5	CASSTVRRGKETQYF
TRBV6-4	TRBJ1-1	CASSRQRNTEAFF
TRBV4-3	TRBJ2-2	CASSPLAGGNTGELFF
TRBV5-4	TRBJ2-7	CASSLGTDPLYEQYF
TRBV5-1	TRBJ2-3	CASSLNSGGFTDTQYF
TRBV7-9	TRBJ2-3	CASSFPGQITDTQYF
TRBV7-9	TRBJ2-7	CASSLVQNYEQYF
TRBV29-1	TRBJ2-1	CSVRSGGSYNEQFF
TRBV19	TRBJ2-2	CASSVRVTGELFF
TRBV27	TRBJ1-5	CASSLESRDRASAQHF
TRBV27	TRBJ1-4	CASSPGGTARRVLFF
TRBV7-9	TRBJ2-5	CASSSPAETRTQETQYF
TRBV19	TRBJ1-5	CATNHRYSNQPQHF
TRBV11-3	TRBJ2-3	CASSPGTSGTGRTDTQYF
TRBV5-1	TRBJ1-5	CASSRAGNQPQHF
TRBV12-3/TRBV12-4	TRBJ1-1	CAIRTPLNTEAFF
TRBV11-1	TRBJ2-7	CASSSAGYEQYF
TRBV11-2	TRBJ1-1	CASSLGFREQGMNTEAFF
TRBV19	TRBJ2-4	CASSPGTGGYEIAKNIQYF
TRBV29-1	TRBJ2-7	CSARRPDTYEQYF
TRBV4-3	TRBJ1-2	CASSQDYGQGDGYTF
TRBV5-6	TRBJ2-3	CASSLEGQGIDTQYF
TRBV4-3	TRBJ1-1	CASSPGPGEGPNTEAFF
TRBV30	TRBJ2-2	CAWSMGQGGIWSGELFF
TRBV7-3	TRBJ1-1	CASSPRGGDSTEAFF
TRBV12-3/TRBV12-4	TRBJ1-6	CASSPTGRSPLHF
TRBV9	TRBJ2-3	CASSAQLAGVADTQYF
TRBV7-9	TRBJ2-5	CASSFLRGGETQYF
TRBV11-3	TRBJ1-3	CASSSPRDILIYF
TRBV7-9	TRBJ2-3	CASARQRGYTDTQYF
TRBV7-8	TRBJ2-1	CASSEPRNEQFF
TRBV11-1	TRBJ2-1	CASSLTGTKNNEQFF
TRBV2	TRBJ1-4	CASIRDNQGKLFF
TRBV19	TRBJ1-4	CASGGFVEKLFF